This T cell receptor (beta chain) was captured in a study of PD-L1 blockade in urothelial cancer. Background on the study: At 3 weeks after treatment start (second dose) and again at 6 weeks, blood was analyzed. Blood samples had a median of around 150,000 T cells. Overall study results and limits: Pretreatment TCR clonality in blood, when below the median, was predictive of better survival.

Sequenced by immunoSEQ multiplex PCR; TCRdb stores in-frame clones only, minus some. Of roughly 38,000 clones in the sample, roughly 80% were seen once. This CDR3 is built from 14 residues. Germline CDR1 SNHLY, CDR2 FYNNEI. A remark on this clone: Its antigen is not identified.

Samples were collected from each patient before treatment and during treatment. Each patient gave between 1 and 8 of them in total. This specimen was PBMCs, taken around atezolizumab (anti-PD-L1) treatment. This sequence was found in a man aged 65 to 79 with urothelial cancer. The chain joins TRBV2 to TRBJ2-1; D may be TRBD2 (6 bases). For the CDR3, the DNA is TGTGCTCGGTCCGGCCTAGCGCCTCTGGGGGAGCAGTTCTTC. Its translation is CARSGLAPLGEQFF. The complete variable domain, with remaining parts taken from reference TRBV2 and TRBJ2-1, reads EPEVTQTPSHQVTQMGQEVILRCVPISNHLYFYWYRQILGQKVEFLVSFYNNEISEKSEIFDDQFSVERPDGSNFTLKIRSTKLEDSAMYFCARSGLAPLGEQFFGPGTRLTVL.